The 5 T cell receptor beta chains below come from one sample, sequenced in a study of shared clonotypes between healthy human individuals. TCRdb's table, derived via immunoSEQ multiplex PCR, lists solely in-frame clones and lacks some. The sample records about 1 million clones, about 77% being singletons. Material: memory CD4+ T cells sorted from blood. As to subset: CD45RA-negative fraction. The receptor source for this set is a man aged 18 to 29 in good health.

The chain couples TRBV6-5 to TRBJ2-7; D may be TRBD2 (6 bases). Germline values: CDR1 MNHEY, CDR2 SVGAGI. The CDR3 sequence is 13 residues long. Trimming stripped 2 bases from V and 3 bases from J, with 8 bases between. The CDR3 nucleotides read TGTGCCAGCAGTTACCCGGGGGACTACGAGCAGTACTTC. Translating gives CASSYPGDYEQYF.

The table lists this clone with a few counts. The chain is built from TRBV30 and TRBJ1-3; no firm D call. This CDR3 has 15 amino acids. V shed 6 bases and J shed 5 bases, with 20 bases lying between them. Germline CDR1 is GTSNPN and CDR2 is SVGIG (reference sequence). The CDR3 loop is CACNPARTWRNTIYF. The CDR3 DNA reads TGTGCCTGTAATCCAGCTAGGACTTGGAGAAACACCATATATTTT.

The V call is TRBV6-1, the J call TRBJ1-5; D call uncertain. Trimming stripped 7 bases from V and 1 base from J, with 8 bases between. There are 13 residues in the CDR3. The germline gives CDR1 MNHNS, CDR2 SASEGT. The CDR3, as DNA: TGTGCCAGCATCTTGGAGAGCAATCAGCCCCAGCATTTT. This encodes CASILESNQPQHF.

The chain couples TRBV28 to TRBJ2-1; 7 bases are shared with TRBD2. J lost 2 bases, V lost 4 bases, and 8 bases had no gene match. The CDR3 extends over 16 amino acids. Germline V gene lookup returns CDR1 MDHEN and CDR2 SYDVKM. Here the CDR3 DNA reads TGTGCCAGCAGTTCCATCGGACTAGAAGCCTACAATGAGCAGTTCTTC. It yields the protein CASSSIGLEAYNEQFF. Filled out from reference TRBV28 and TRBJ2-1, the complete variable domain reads DVKVTQSSRYLVKRTGEKVFLECVQDMDHENMFWYRQDPGLGLRLIYFSYDVKMKEKGDIPEGYSVSREKKERFSLILESASTNQTSMYLCASSSIGLEAYNEQFFGPGTRLTVL.

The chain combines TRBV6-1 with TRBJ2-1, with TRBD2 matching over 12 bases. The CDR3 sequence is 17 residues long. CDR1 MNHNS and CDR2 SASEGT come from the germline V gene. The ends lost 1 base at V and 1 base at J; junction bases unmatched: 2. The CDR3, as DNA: TGTGCCAGCAGTGAAGTGGGGACTAGCGGGTCCTACAATGAGCAGTTCTTC. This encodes CASSEVGTSGSYNEQFF.